This passage covers 6 T cell receptor beta chains from one sample sequenced in a study of shared clonotypes between healthy human individuals. Positive CCR7 selection of CD45RO-negative cells yielded the naive CD8 cells, and terminally differentiated effector memory CD45RA+ cells were excluded. Data came from immunoSEQ multiplex PCR; TCRdb stores just in-frame clones and leaves some out. The sample includes about 2 million clones, less than 95% of them seen just once. Material: naive CD8+ T cells sorted from blood. Source of these receptors: a young man in good health.

This clone was found a few times. The rearrangement uses TRBV11-2 and TRBJ2-2; TRBD2 matches 10 bases. Trimming at V came to 3 bases and at J to 7 bases, leaving 5 bases not matched to a gene. Looked up from germline, CDR1 is SGHAT and CDR2 is FQNNGV. CDR3 size: 15 residues. The CDR3 DNA is TGTGCCAGCAGCTTTATAGCGGGGGGTCACGGGGAGCTGTTTTTT. It is translated as CASSFIAGGHGELFF.

The rearrangement uses TRBV4-1 and TRBJ1-1; 7 nucleotides agree with TRBD1. V shed 1 base, J shed 3 bases, and the junction held 5 bases outside the gene matches. CDR1 is MGHRA, CDR2 YSYEKL, per germline. The CDR3 sequence is 15 residues long. CDR3 DNA: TGCGCCAGCAGCCAAGGTGACAGGGATTACACTGAAGCTTTCTTT. Encoded protein: CASSQGDRDYTEAFF.

The rearrangement links TRBV6-1 to TRBJ2-7, with 7 bases fitting TRBD2. CDR1 and CDR2 from the germline V gene are MNHNS and SASEGT. The CDR3 contains 13 residues. V was clipped by 3 bases and J by 4 bases; unmatched bases: 3. The CDR3 DNA follows: TGTGCCAGCAGTGACGGACTAGGGTACGAGCAGTACTTC. It translates to CASSDGLGYEQYF.

The rearrangement joins TRBV7-8 to TRBJ2-7, with D possibly TRBD2 on 5 matching bases. The V and J ends lost 5 bases and 3 bases respectively, with 11 bases between them. This CDR3 has 13 amino acids. Germline V gene lookup returns CDR1 SGHVS and CDR2 FQNEAQ. The CDR3 loop reads CASSVSSGYEQYF. In DNA form, the CDR3 reads TGTGCCAGCAGCGTCTCGAGCGGCTACGAGCAGTACTTC.

The V call is TRBV10-3, the J call TRBJ1-4; 7 bases match TRBD1. V dropped 3 bases and J dropped 4; count of bases not matched to a gene: 2. This CDR3 comprises 14 residues. Germline CDR1 and CDR2: ENHRY and SYGVKD. In DNA, the CDR3 is TGTGCCATCAGTGATTGGGACAGTAATGAAAAACTGTTTTTT. Its translation is CAISDWDSNEKLFF.

This sequence joins TRBV28 and TRBJ1-5, with D unresolved. Trimming removed 5 bases at V and 2 bases at J, with 13 bases between. This CDR3 has 15 amino acids. Looked up from germline, CDR1 is MDHEN and CDR2 is SYDVKM. The CDR3 DNA reads as TGTGCCAGCAGTCCACAACTTGGGGGCAATCAGCCCCAGCATTTT. This translates into CASSPQLGGNQPQHF.